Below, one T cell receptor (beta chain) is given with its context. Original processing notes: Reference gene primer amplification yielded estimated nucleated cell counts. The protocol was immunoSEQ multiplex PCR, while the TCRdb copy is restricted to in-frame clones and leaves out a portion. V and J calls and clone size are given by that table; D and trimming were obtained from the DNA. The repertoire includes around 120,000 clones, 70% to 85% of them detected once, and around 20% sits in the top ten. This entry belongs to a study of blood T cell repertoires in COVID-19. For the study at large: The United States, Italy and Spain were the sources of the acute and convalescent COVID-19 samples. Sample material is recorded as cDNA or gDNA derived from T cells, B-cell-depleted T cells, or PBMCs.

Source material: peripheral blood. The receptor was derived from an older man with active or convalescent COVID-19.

The CDR3 DNA reads TGTGCCAGTAGTATTGGAGGAAATAATTCACCCCTCCACTTT. As protein: CASSIGGNNSPLHF. V usage is TRBV19 and J usage is TRBJ1-6; D call uncertain. This CDR3 is built from 14 residues. CDR1 is LNHDA and CDR2 is SQIVND in the germline V gene (reference sequence). Between the trimmed V and J ends, which lost 3 bases and 5 bases, there was a span of 8 bases.